This T cell receptor beta chain was retrieved from a study of metastatic and nonmetastatic thyroid tumors. In the study overall: Samples came from malignant and benign thyroid patients, and repertoires were compared across blood and tumor or nodule tissue. Study conclusions and caveats: The reported finding was significantly higher TCR beta diversity in malignant thyroid tumors relative to benign nodules, in blood and tumor.

Methods used by the authors: In papillary thyroid cancer, a distant-metastasis classifier was built using CDR3 differences across clinicopathological groups. TCRdb re-clonotyped the PCR reads through MiXCR. The V and J calls, along with clone size, are taken from TCRdb and not from the paper's own processing. This sample carries around 20,000 clones, approximately 24% of them seen once, and the ten largest clones take 8.1%. There were no patients who had received any treatment before thyroid surgery. This CDR3 has 16 residues. J gave up 4 bases and V 1 base, and 8 bases lay outside the gene matches. Germline CDR1 reads DFQATT; CDR2 reads SNEGSKA (reference sequence). This clone is deemed large. No antigen is known for it.

Material for sequencing was adjacent normal tissue. The source of this sequence is a female donor with papillary thyroid cancer or a benign thyroid nodule (not recorded which). Some clones in this sample may be carry-over from other donors' samples. V is TRBV20-1 and J is TRBJ2-7, with 12 bases lining up with TRBD2. The CDR3 reads CSARVWTSGKGYEQYF. For the CDR3, the DNA is TGCAGTGCTAGAGTCTGGACTAGCGGGAAAGGGTACGAGCAGTACTTC.